One and the same sample provided the 16 T cell receptor beta chains below, sequenced in a study of T cell responses to AZD1222 COVID-19 vaccine. Only in-frame clones appear in the TCRdb table, and some are missing; sequencing was by immunoSEQ multiplex PCR. The sample contains around 100,000 clones, roughly 80% of which appear only once. The sample was peripheral blood, taken on day 0 of AZD1222 vaccination. The origin of the receptors is an adult in good health.

The chain employs TRBV2 and TRBJ1-6; no clear D gene. The germline V gene has CDR1 SNHLY and CDR2 FYNNEI. CDR3 length: 12 residues. Between the trimmed V and J ends, which lost 6 bases and 5 bases, there was a span of 5 bases. The CDR3 DNA sequence: TGTGCCAGCAGCCTTGATAATTCACCCCTCCACTTT. It is translated as CASSLDNSPLHF. The entire variable domain, with the rest obtained from reference TRBV2 and TRBJ1-6, is as follows: EPEVTQTPSHQVTQMGQEVILRCVPISNHLYFYWYRQILGQKVEFLVSFYNNEISEKSEIFDDQFSVERPDGSNFTLKIRSTKLEDSAMYFCASSLDNSPLHFGNGTRLTVT.

The chain carries TRBV5-4 and TRBJ2-2; 8 nucleotides line up with TRBD1. Germline trimming cut 4 bases from V and 4 bases from J; bases unmatched to any gene: 6. CDR1 and CDR2 from the germline V gene are SGHNT and YYREEE (reference sequence). The CDR3 has 15 residues. The CDR3 nucleotides read TGTGCCAGCAGCAGTCAGGGGGCGAGCACCGGGGAGCTGTTTTTT. This translates into CASSSQGASTGELFF.

Written as DNA, the CDR3 is TGTGCCAGCAGCCAAGATCTCTATGGACAGTCCATCACAGATACGCAGTATTTT. It encodes CASSQDLYGQSITDTQYF. The chain couples TRBV3-1 (or the pseudogene TRBV3-2) to TRBJ2-3; D may be TRBD1 (6 bases). Germline loops: CDR1 LGHDT, CDR2 YNNKEL (reference sequence). V gave up 0 bases and J gave up 2 bases, with 18 bases separating them. The CDR3 is made up of 18 amino acids.

This clone was picked up one time. This chain connects TRBV6-1 to TRBJ2-1, with D tentatively TRBD1 or TRBD2 (5 bases each). The V end lost 3 bases, the J end lost 8 bases, and 11 bases lay between the germline ends. The CDR3 runs 13 residues. Germline-derived CDR1 and CDR2 are MNHNS and SASEGT. The CDR3 region has the DNA TGTGCCAGCAGTGACGGGGCGCGGGATGAGCAGTTCTTC. Protein: CASSDGARDEQFF.

The chain carries TRBV5-1 and TRBJ2-7; D is unresolved. The CDR3 extends over 13 amino acids. Germline V gene data show CDR1 as SGHRS and CDR2 as YFSETQ. The V gene lost 6 bases and the J gene lost 3 bases, with 13 bases spanning the gap. CDR3 nucleotide sequence: TGCGCCAGCATGAAGGACGGTCACTACGAGCAGTACTTC. This encodes CASMKDGHYEQYF.

The chain links TRBV7-8 to TRBJ1-5; D call uncertain. Trimming pared 1 base from V and 7 bases from J, leaving 17 bases between. CDR3 length: 16 residues. Germline loops: CDR1 SGHVS, CDR2 FQNEAQ. The CDR3 nucleotides are TGTGCCAGCAGCTTAGAGACAACTTTGGGGAGGCAGCCCCAGCATTTT. Protein product: CASSLETTLGRQPQHF. Filled out from reference TRBV7-8 and TRBJ1-5, the complete variable domain reads GAGVSQSPRYKVAKRGQDVALRCDPISGHVSLFWYQQALGQGPEFLTYFQNEAQLDKSGLPSDRFFAERPEGSVSTLKIQRTQQEDSAVYLCASSLETTLGRQPQHFGDGTRLSIL.

In DNA, the CDR3 is TGTGCCAGCAGCCAGGGGGTCAGAGGGGAAGCTTTCTTT. Protein product: CASSQGVRGEAFF. This chain uses TRBV3-1 (or the pseudogene TRBV3-2) with TRBJ1-1, with D perhaps TRBD1 (5 bases). Germline CDR1 LGHDT, CDR2 YNNKEL (reference sequence). V lost 3 bases, J lost 8 bases, and 13 bases lay in between. CDR3 length: 13 amino acids.

CDR3 coding DNA: TGTGCCAGCTCACCAGTCGGACGGTATAGCAATCAGCCCCAGCATTTT. Encoded protein: CASSPVGRYSNQPQHF. The chain carries TRBV18 and TRBJ1-5; D uncertain. V was shortened by 2 bases and J by 0 bases, with 11 bases between the two germline ends. Germline loops: CDR1 KGHSH, CDR2 LQKENI. The CDR3 contains 16 residues.

J is TRBJ2-2 and V is TRBV5-1; 9 nucleotides match TRBD1. The CDR3 is made up of 15 amino acids. Germline trimming cut 4 bases from V and 4 bases from J; bases unmatched to any gene: 5. Germline-derived CDR1 and CDR2 are SGHRS and YFSETQ. The CDR3 here is CASSRGQGGTGELFF. The CDR3 nucleotides are TGCGCCAGCAGCCGGGGACAGGGAGGCACCGGGGAGCTGTTTTTT.

This chain connects TRBV18 to TRBJ1-1; D unclear. Germline V gene data show CDR1 as KGHSH and CDR2 as LQKENI. The length of the CDR3 is 14 residues. V was shortened by 6 bases and J by 0 bases, with 11 bases between the two germline ends. CDR3 nucleotides: TGTGCCAGCTCCTCTCCTACTCTGAACACTGAAGCTTTCTTT. Amino acid sequence: CASSSPTLNTEAFF. Combining the CDR3 with reference TRBV18 and TRBJ1-1 gives the whole variable domain NAGVMQNPRHLVRRRGQEARLRCSPMKGHSHVYWYRQLPEEGLKFMVYLQKENIIDESGMPKERFSAEFPKEGPSILRIQQVVRGDSAAYFCASSSPTLNTEAFFGQGTRLTVV.

The V and J genes are TRBV7-2 and TRBJ2-7, with a tentative D call TRBD1 (6 bases). The V and J ends lost 5 bases and 3 bases respectively, with 20 bases between them. The CDR3 has 16 amino acids. Germline CDR1 SGHTA, CDR2 FQGNSA. CDR3 bases: TGTGCCAGCAGCGGACAGATCTCGCGATTAAACTACGAGCAGTACTTC. Its protein product is CASSGQISRLNYEQYF. The variable domain in full, with the rest retrieved from reference TRBV7-2 and TRBJ2-7, is GAGVSQSPSNKVTEKGKDVELRCDPISGHTALYWYRQSLGQGLEFLIYFQGNSAPDKSGLPSDRFSAERTGGSVSTLTIQRTQQEDSAVYLCASSGQISRLNYEQYFGPGTRLTVT.

This clone was picked up one time. The chain combines TRBV5-1 with TRBJ1-2, with 10 nucleotides matching TRBD1. Germline V gene data show CDR1 as SGHRS and CDR2 as YFSETQ. The trim removed 4 bases at V and 7 bases at J, leaving 10 bases unmatched. The CDR3 extends over 15 amino acids. Here the CDR3 reads CASSPGTDRGLGYTF. CDR3 nucleotides: TGCGCCAGCAGCCCCGGGACTGACAGGGGGCTTGGCTACACCTTC.

This clone was recorded once. The chain has TRBV5-1 and TRBJ2-7; D not resolved. The CDR3 is 12 amino acids. Trimming took off 1 base at V and 6 bases at J, with 8 bases between the two ends. Looked up from germline, CDR1 is SGHRS and CDR2 is YFSETQ. The CDR3 bases are TGCGCCAGCAGCTTGACCGTAGGCGAGCAGTACTTC. Amino acid sequence: CASSLTVGEQYF. The whole variable domain, filled in from reference TRBV5-1 and TRBJ2-7, reads KAGVTQTPRYLIKTRGQQVTLSCSPISGHRSVSWYQQTPGQGLQFLFEYFSETQRNKGNFPGRFSGRQFSNSRSEMNVSTLELGDSALYLCASSLTVGEQYFGPGTRLTVT.

There are a few counts of this clone. The chain couples TRBV10-1 to TRBJ1-4, with D possibly matching TRBD1 (6 bases). V dropped 3 bases and J dropped 0 bases, with 14 bases sitting between them. There are 17 residues in the CDR3. Per the germline V gene, CDR1 is WNHNN and CDR2 is SYGVQD (reference sequence). The CDR3 DNA follows: TGCGCCAGCAGTGAAGGGGGGCAGACCCCAACTAATGAAAAACTGTTTTTT. Amino acids: CASSEGGQTPTNEKLFF.

In its sample, this clone was seen once. The chain joins TRBV28 to TRBJ2-7; TRBD1 might be the D (5 bases). From germline, CDR1 is MDHEN and CDR2 SYDVKM. V was clipped by 4 bases and J by 6 bases, with 16 bases between them. The CDR3 extends over 14 amino acids. CDR3 region: CASSSGQGLGEQYF. CDR3 DNA sequence: TGTGCCAGCAGTTCCGGCCAGGGATTGGGCGAGCAGTACTTC.

This chain joins TRBV13 and TRBJ2-5; 8 bases fit TRBD2. The CDR3 has 14 residues. J gave up 4 bases and V 5 bases, and 6 bases lay outside the gene matches. Germline loops: CDR1 PRHDT, CDR2 FYEKMQ (reference sequence). The CDR3 DNA follows: TGTGCCAGCAGCCGCGCGGGGGGCCGAGAGACCCAGTACTTC. Protein sequence: CASSRAGGRETQYF.